This paragraph covers one T cell receptor beta chain sequence. Antigen unknown. Construction of TCR beta libraries was performed using quantitative 5'-RACE with molecular barcodes. MiXCR, applied by TCRdb to the 5' RACE reads, yields one record per CDR3 protein. Of some 270,000 distinct CDR3 sequences listed, roughly 32% were seen once; the top ten hold roughly 4.2%. These data originate in a study of CD8 T cells in ankylosing spondylitis. Study-wide results and caveats: As for the disease-linked clones, they showed a CD8+ phenotype and occurred at relatively low frequencies in peripheral blood. Researchers reportedly found disease-linked clones significantly enriched in matched ankylosing spondylitis synovial fluid. Made up of about eight highly homologous variants, a TCR beta motif appeared characteristic of ankylosing spondylitis blood.

Trimming stripped 5 bases from V and 2 bases from J, with 12 bases between. CDR3 length: 14 amino acids. The V and J genes are TRBV12-3 or TRBV12-4 and TRBJ1-1; D is possibly TRBD1 (5 bases). Sequenced input: blood, either unsorted or a sorted T cell fraction (not recorded which). This TCR came from a male donor with ankylosing spondylitis or in good health (not recorded which). CDR3 nucleotide sequence: TGTGCCAGCAGTCCACCCGACAGTAACACTGAAGCTTTCTTT. Its protein is CASSPPDSNTEAFF.